Reported below is one T cell receptor (beta chain). Its target is not known. These data belong to a study of cytomegalovirus exposure and HLA in healthy donors. Study-wide results and caveats: Most subjects' HLA-A and HLA-B alleles were reportedly predicted from TCR beta sequences.

The V gene's germline CDR1 is SGHTA and CDR2 FQGNSA. The CDR3 contains 17 residues. V lost 2 bases to trimming and J lost 0 bases, with 14 bases between them. 60 Vbeta and 13 Jbeta primers were used in PCR. TCRdb's table, derived via immunoSEQ multiplex PCR, lists solely in-frame clones and lacks some. The top ten clones hold approximately 6% of a sample with under 250,000 clones, roughly 82% of them seen once. Donors had nominal health at sampling but likely had unrecorded immune exposures. Sequencing was carried out using PBMCs. V gene TRBV7-2 combines with J gene TRBJ1-5; D not resolved. This sequence was found in a middle-aged man in good health and CMV-seropositive. CDR3 in amino acids: CASSLLRDLLSNQPQHF. The CDR3 DNA sequence: TGTGCCAGCAGCTTATTGAGAGATCTTCTTAGCAATCAGCCCCAGCATTTT.